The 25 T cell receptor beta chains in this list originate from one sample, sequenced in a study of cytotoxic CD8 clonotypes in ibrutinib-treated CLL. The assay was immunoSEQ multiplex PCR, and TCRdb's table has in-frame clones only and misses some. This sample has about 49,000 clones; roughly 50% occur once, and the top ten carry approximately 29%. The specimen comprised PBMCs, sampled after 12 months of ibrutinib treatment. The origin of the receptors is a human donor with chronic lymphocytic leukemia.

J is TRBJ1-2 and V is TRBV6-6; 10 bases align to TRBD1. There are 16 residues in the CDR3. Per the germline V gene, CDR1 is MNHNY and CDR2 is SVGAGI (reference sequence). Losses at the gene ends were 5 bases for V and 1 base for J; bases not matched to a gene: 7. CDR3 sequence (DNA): TGTGCCAGCAGTGCGGGACAGGGGTCGGGTAACTATGGCTACACCTTC. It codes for CASSAGQGSGNYGYTF.

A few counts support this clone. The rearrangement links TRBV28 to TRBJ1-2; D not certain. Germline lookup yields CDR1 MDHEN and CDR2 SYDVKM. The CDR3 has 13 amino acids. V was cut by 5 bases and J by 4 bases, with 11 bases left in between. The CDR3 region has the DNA TGTGCCAGCAGTCCTCCGGTAACCTATGGCTACACCTTC. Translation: CASSPPVTYGYTF.

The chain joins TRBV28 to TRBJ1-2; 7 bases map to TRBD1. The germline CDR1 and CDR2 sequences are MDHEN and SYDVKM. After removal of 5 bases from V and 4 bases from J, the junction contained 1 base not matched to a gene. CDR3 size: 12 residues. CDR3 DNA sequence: TGTGCCAGCAGTGGACAGGTCTATGGCTACACCTTC. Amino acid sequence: CASSGQVYGYTF.

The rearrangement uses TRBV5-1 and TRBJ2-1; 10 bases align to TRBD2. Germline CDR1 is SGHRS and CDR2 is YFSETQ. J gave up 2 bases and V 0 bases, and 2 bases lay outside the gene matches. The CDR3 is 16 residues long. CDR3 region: CASSLVTSGAYNEQFF. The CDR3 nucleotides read TGCGCCAGCAGCTTGGTCACTAGCGGGGCCTACAATGAGCAGTTCTTC. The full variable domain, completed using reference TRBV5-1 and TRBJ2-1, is KAGVTQTPRYLIKTRGQQVTLSCSPISGHRSVSWYQQTPGQGLQFLFEYFSETQRNKGNFPGRFSGRQFSNSRSEMNVSTLELGDSALYLCASSLVTSGAYNEQFFGPGTRLTVL.

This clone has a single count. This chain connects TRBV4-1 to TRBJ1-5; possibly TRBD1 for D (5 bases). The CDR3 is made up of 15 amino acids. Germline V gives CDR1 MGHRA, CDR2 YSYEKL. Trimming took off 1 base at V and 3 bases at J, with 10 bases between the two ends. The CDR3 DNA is TGCGCCAGCAGCCAAGGGCAGGGCCACAATCAGCCCCAGCATTTT. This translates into CASSQGQGHNQPQHF.

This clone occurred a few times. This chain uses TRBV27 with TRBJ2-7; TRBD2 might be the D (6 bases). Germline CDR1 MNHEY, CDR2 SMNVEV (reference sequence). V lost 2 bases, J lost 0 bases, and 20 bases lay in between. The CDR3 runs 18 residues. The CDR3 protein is CASSLKGPSALPSYEQYF. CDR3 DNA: TGTGCCAGCAGTTTAAAGGGCCCTAGCGCGCTGCCCTCCTACGAGCAGTACTTC.

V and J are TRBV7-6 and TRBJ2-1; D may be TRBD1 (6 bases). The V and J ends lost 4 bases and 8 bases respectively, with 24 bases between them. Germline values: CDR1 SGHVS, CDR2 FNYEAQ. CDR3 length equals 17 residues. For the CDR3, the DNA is TGTGCCAGCAGCTCCCGTGTGTGGGACACCCCACGGGATGAGCAGTTCTTC. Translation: CASSSRVWDTPRDEQFF.

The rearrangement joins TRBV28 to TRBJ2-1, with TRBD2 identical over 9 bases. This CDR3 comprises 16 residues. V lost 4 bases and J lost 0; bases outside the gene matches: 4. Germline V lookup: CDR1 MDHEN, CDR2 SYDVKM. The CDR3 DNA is TGTGCCAGCAGTTCCTTTAGCGGGAGCTCCTACAATGAGCAGTTCTTC. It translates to CASSSFSGSSYNEQFF.

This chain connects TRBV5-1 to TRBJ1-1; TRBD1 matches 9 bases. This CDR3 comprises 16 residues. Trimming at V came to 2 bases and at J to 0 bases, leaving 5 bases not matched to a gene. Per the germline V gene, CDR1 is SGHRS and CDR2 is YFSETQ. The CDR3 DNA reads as TGCGCCAGCAGCTTCGGACAGGGGACTTTGAACACTGAAGCTTTCTTT. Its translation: CASSFGQGTLNTEAFF. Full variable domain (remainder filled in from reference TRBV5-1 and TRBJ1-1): KAGVTQTPRYLIKTRGQQVTLSCSPISGHRSVSWYQQTPGQGLQFLFEYFSETQRNKGNFPGRFSGRQFSNSRSEMNVSTLELGDSALYLCASSFGQGTLNTEAFFGQGTRLTVV.

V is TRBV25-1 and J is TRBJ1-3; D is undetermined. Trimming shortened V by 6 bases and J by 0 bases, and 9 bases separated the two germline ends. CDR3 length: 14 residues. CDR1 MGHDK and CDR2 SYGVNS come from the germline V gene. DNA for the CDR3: TGTGCCAGCAGAAGCGGGAGCTCTGGAAACACCATATATTTT. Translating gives CASRSGSSGNTIYF. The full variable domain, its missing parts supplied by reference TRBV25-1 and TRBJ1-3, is EADIYQTPRYLVIGTGKKITLECSQTMGHDKMYWYQQDPGMELHLIHYSYGVNSTEKGDLSSESTVSRIRTEHFPLTLESARPSHTSQYLCASRSGSSGNTIYFGEGSWLTVV.

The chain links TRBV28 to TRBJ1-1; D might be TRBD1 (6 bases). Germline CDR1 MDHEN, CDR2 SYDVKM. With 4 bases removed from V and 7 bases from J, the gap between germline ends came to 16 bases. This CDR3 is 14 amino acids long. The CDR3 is CASSSISGTNEAFF. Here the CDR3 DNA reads TGTGCCAGCAGTTCCATATCCGGGACAAATGAAGCTTTCTTT.

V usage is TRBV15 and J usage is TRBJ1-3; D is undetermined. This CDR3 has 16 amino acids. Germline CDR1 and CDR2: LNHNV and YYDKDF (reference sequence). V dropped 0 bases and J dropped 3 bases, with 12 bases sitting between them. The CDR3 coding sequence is TGTGCCACCAGCAGAGACCGCCGAGTCGATGGAAACACCATATATTTT. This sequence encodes CATSRDRRVDGNTIYF. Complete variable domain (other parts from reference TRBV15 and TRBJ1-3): DAMVIQNPRYQVTQFGKPVTLSCSQTLNHNVMYWYQQKSSQAPKLLFHYYDKDFNNEADTPDNFQSRRPNTSFCFLDIRSPGLGDTAMYLCATSRDRRVDGNTIYFGEGSWLTVV.

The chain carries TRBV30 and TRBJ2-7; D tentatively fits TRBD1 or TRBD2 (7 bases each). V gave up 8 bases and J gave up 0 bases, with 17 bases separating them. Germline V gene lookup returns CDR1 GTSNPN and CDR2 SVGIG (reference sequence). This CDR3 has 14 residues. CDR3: CAAHRGGGSYEQYF. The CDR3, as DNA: TGTGCCGCCCACAGGGGCGGGGGCTCCTACGAGCAGTACTTC.

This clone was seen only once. CDR3 bases: TGCGCCAGCAGTGACCCGGACAGCCTACTACAAGAGACCCAGTACTTC. It translates to CASSDPDSLLQETQYF. The genes are TRBV10-1 and TRBJ2-5; tentative D call: TRBD1 (6 bases). The CDR3 loop spans 16 amino acids. V lost 3 bases to trimming and J lost 2 bases, with 16 bases between them. Germline CDR1 and CDR2: WNHNN and SYGVQD (reference sequence).

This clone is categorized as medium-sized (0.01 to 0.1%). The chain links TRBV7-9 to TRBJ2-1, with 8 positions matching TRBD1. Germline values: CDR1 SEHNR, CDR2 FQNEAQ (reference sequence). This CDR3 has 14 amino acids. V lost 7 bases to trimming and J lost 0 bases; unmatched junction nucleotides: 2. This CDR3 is CASTDRGSYNEQFF. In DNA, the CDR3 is TGTGCCAGCACCGACAGGGGCTCCTACAATGAGCAGTTCTTC.

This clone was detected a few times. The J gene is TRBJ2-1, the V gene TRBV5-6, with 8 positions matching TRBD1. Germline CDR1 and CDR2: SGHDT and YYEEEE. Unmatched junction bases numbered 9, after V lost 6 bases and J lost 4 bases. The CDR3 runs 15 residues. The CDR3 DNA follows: TGTGCCAGCATTGGTCCGGGACAGGCGTACAATGAGCAGTTCTTC. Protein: CASIGPGQAYNEQFF.

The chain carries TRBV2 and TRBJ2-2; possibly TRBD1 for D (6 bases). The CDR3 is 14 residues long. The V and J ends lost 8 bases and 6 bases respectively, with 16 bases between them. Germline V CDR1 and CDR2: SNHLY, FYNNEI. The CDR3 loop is CASGPGQGAGELFF. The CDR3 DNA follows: TGTGCCAGCGGACCGGGACAAGGGGCCGGGGAGCTGTTTTTT.

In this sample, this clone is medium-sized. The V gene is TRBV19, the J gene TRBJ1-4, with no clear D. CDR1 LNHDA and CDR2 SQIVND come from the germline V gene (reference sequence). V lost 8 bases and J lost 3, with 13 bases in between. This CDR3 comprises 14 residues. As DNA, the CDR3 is TGTGCCAGTCGAAACCCGACCTCTAATGAAAAACTGTTTTTT. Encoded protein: CASRNPTSNEKLFF.

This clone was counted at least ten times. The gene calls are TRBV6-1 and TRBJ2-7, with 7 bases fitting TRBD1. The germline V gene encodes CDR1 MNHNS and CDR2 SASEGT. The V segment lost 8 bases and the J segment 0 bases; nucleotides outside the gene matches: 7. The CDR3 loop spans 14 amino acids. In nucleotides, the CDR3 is TGTGCCAGCTTAAGACAGGGTGACTCCTACGAGCAGTACTTC. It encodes CASLRQGDSYEQYF.

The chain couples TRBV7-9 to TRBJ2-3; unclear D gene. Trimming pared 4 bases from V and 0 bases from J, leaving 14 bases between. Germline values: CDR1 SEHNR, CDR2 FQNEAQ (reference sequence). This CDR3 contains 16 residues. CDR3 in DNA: TGTGCCAGCAGCTCCTCCGTCTTTGCTAGCACAGATACGCAGTATTTT. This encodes CASSSSVFASTDTQYF.

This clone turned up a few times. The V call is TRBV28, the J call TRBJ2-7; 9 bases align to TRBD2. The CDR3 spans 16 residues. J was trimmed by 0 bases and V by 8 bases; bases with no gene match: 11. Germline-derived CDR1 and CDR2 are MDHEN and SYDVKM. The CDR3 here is CASGVLVAGASYEQYF. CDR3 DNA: TGTGCCAGCGGAGTCTTAGTAGCGGGAGCCTCCTACGAGCAGTACTTC.

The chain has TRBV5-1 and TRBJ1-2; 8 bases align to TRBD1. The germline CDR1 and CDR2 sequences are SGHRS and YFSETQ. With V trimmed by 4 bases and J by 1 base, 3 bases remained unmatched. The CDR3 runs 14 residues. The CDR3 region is CASSLQGDNYGYTF. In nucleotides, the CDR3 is TGCGCCAGCAGCCTACAGGGGGATAACTATGGCTACACCTTC.

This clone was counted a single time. This chain's CDR3 is CASSSTGYGNYGYTF. CDR3 nucleotides: TGTGCCAGCAGCTCGACAGGGTACGGAAACTATGGCTACACCTTC. The chain has TRBV5-6 and TRBJ1-2; 7 nucleotides line up with TRBD1. V gave up 3 bases and J gave up 2 bases; unmatched junction bases: 7. Germline V gene lookup returns CDR1 SGHDT and CDR2 YYEEEE. This CDR3 is built from 15 residues.

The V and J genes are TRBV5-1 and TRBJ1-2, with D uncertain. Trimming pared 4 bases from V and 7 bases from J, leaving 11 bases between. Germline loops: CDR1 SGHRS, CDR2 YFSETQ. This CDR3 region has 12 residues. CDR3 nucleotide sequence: TGCGCCAGCAGCGGCGGACTCAGTGGCTACACCTTC. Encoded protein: CASSGGLSGYTF.

The CDR3 spells CAYKTGHEAFF. The CDR3 DNA follows: TGTGCCTACAAGACAGGGCATGAAGCTTTCTTT. The chain carries TRBV30 and TRBJ1-1; 7 bases match TRBD1. This CDR3 comprises 11 residues. Trimming removed 7 bases from V and 7 bases from J; junction bases left unmatched: 6. CDR1 and CDR2 (germline): GTSNPN, SVGIG (reference sequence).